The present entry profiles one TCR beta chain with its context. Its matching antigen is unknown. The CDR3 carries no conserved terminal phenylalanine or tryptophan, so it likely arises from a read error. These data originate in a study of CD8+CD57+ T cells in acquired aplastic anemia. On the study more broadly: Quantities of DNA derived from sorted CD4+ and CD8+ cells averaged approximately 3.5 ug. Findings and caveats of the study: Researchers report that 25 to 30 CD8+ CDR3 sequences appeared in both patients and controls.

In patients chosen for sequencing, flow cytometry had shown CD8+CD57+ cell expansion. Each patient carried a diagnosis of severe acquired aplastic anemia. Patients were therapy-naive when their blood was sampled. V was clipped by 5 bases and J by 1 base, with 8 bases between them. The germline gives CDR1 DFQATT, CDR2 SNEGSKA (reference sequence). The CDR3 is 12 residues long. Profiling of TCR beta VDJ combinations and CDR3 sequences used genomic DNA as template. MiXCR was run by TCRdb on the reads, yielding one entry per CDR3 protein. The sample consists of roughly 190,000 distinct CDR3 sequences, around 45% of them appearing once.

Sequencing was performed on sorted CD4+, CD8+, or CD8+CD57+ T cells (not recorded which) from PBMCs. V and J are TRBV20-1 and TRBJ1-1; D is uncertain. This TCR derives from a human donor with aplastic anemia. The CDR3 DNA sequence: TGCAGTGCTGACCGCAGGAACACTGAAGCTTTCCTT. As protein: CSADRRNTEAFL.